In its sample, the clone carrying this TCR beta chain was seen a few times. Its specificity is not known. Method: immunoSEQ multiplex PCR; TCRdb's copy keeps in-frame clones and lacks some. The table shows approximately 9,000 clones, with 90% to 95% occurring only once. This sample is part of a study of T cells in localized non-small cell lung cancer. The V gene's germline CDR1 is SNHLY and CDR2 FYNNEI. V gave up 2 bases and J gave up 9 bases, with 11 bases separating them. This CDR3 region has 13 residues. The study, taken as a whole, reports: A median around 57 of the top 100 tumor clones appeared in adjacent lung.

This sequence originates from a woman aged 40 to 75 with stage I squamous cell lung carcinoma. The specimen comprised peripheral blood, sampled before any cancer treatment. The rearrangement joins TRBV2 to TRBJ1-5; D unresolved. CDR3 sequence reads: CASSESKNGPQHF. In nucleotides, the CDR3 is TGTGCCAGCAGTGAATCAAAAAATGGGCCCCAGCATTTT.